This TCR beta chain was recorded in a study of T cell responses to AZD1222 COVID-19 vaccine. Only in-frame clones appear in the TCRdb table, and some are missing; sequencing was by immunoSEQ multiplex PCR. The sample holds about 110,000 clones, approximately 88% seen once. Study-level points and caveats: White British ancestry dominated among donors, who included more females, and clonal diversity was possibly underestimated. Vaccine-associated CD4 TCRs ranged over spike, dominating at 160-218 and 743-854. Close to half of spike-specific TCRs reportedly recognize unmutated variant regions.

As regards this clone: Its antigen is still unknown.

The sequence was collected from an adult in good health. This specimen consisted of peripheral blood, obtained on day 0 of AZD1222 vaccination.

The CDR3 sequence is CASRPGGQDTQYF. CDR3 nucleotides: TGTGCCAGCAGACCCGGGGGTCAAGATACGCAGTATTTT. The chain links TRBV5-6 to TRBJ2-3; the D gene is possibly TRBD2 (6 bases). Per the germline V gene, CDR1 is SGHDT and CDR2 is YYEEEE. The CDR3 totals 13 residues. Trimming pared 5 bases from V and 5 bases from J, leaving 12 bases between.